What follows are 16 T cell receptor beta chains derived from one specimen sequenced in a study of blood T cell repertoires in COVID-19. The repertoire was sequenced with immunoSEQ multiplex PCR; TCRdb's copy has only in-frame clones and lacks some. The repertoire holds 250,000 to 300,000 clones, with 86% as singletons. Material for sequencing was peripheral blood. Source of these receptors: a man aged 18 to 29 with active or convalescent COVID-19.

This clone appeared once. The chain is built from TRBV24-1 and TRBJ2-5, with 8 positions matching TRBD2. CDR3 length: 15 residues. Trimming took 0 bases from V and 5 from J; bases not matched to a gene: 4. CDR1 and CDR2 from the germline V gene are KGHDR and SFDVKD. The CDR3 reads CATSDLSGSWETQYF. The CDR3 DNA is TGTGCCACCAGTGATTTGAGCGGGAGCTGGGAGACCCAGTACTTC.

The CDR3 DNA follows: TGTGCCAGCACCCCCGCGACAGGGGGGGATGAAAAACTGTTTTTT. Amino acids: CASTPATGGDEKLFF. This chain joins TRBV28 and TRBJ1-4, with 9 bases lining up with TRBD1. Germline CDR1 and CDR2: MDHEN and SYDVKM. This CDR3 spans 15 amino acids. Trimming removed 7 bases from V and 6 bases from J; junction bases left unmatched: 9.

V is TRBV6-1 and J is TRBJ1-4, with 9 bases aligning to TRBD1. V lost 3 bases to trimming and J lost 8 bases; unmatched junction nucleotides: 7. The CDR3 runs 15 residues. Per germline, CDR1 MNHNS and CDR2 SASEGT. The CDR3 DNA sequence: TGTGCCAGCAGTGATCCGGGACAGGGTAAAGAAAAACTGTTTTTT. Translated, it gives CASSDPGQGKEKLFF.

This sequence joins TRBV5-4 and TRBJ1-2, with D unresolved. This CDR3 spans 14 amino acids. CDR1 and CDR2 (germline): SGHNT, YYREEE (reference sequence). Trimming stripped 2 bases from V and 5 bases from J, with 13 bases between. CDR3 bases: TGTGCCAGCAGCTTCGTCGAAACAGCATATGGCTACACCTTC. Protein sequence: CASSFVETAYGYTF.

This CDR3 is CASSLVMGGPADTQYF. CDR3 sequence (DNA): TGTGCCAGCAGCTTAGTTATGGGGGGGCCTGCAGATACGCAGTATTTT. The chain combines TRBV7-3 with TRBJ2-3; D is possibly TRBD2 (7 bases). V lost 2 bases to trimming and J lost 4 bases, with 16 bases between them. Per germline, CDR1 SGHTA and CDR2 FQGTGA. The CDR3 length is 16 residues.

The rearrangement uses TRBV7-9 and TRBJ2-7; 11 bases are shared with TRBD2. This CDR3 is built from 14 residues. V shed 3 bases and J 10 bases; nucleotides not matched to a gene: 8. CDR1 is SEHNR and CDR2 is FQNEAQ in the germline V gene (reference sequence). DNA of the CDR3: TGTGCCAGCAGCTTCGGGACTAGCGGACCTACACAGTACTTC. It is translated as CASSFGTSGPTQYF.

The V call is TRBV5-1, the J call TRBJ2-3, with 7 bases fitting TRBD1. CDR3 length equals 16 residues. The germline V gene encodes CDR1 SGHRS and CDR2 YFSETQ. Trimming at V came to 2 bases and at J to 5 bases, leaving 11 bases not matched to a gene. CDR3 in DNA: TGCGCCAGCAGCTTACAGGGGCGATCGATTGAAGATACGCAGTATTTT. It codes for CASSLQGRSIEDTQYF.

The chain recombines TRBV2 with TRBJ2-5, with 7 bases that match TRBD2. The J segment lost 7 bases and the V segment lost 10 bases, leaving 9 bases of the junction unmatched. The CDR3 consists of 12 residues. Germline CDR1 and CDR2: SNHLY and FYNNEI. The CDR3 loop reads CAILATTGTQYF. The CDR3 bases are TGTGCCATACTAGCGACCACGGGGACCCAGTACTTC.

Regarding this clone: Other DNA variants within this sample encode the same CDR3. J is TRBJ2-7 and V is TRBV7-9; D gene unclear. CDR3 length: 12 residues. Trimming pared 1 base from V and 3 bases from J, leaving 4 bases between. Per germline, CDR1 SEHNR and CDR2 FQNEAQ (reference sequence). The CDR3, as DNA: TGTGCCAGCAGCTTAGGCAGCTACGAGCAGTACTTC. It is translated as CASSLGSYEQYF. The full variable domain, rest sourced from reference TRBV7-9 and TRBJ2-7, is DTGVSQNPRHKITKRGQNVTFRCDPISEHNRLYWYRQTLGQGPEFLTYFQNEAQLEKSRLLSDRFSAERPKGSFSTLEIQRTEQGDSAMYLCASSLGSYEQYFGPGTRLTVT.

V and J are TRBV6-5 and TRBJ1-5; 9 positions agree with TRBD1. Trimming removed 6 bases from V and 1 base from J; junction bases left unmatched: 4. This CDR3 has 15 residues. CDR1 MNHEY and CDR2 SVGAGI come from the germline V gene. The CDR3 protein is CASRLQGASNQPQHF. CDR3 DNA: TGTGCCAGCAGACTACAGGGGGCCAGCAATCAGCCCCAGCATTTT.

In nucleotides, the CDR3 is TGTGCCAGCAGCCAAAGTCACAGGAGCTATTTT. Translating it yields CASSQSHRSYF. The gene calls are TRBV3-1 (or the pseudogene TRBV3-2) and TRBJ2-3, with D possibly matching TRBD1 (5 bases). Per germline, CDR1 LGHDT and CDR2 YNNKEL (reference sequence). This CDR3 comprises 11 residues. V was trimmed by 2 bases and J by 15 bases, leaving 12 bases between them.

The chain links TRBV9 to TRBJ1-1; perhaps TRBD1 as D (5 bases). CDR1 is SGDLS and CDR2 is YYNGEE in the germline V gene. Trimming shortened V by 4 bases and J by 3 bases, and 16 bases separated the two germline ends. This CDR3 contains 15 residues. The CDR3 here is CASSSPQRGDTEAFF. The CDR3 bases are TGTGCCAGCAGCTCTCCTCAAAGGGGTGACACTGAAGCTTTCTTT.

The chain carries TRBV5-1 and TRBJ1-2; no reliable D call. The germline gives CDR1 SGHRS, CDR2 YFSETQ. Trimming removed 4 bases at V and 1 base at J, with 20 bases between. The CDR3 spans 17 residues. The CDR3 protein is CASSTPRSGELNYGYTF. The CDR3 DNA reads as TGCGCCAGCAGCACCCCTCGCAGCGGGGAACTTAACTATGGCTACACCTTC.

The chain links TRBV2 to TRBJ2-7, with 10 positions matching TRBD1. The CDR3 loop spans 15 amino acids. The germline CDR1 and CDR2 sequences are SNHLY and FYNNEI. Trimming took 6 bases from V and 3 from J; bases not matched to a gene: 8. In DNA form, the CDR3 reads TGTGCCAGCAGGGGGGACAGGGGAGGCCACTACGAGCAGTACTTC. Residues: CASRGDRGGHYEQYF.

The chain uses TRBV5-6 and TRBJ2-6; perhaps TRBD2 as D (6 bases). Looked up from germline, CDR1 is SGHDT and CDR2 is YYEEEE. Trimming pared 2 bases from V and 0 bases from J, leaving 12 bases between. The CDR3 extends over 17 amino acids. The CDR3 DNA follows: TGTGCCAGCAGCTTTTATTTGCGGGGCTCTGGGGCCAACGTCCTGACTTTC. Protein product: CASSFYLRGSGANVLTF.

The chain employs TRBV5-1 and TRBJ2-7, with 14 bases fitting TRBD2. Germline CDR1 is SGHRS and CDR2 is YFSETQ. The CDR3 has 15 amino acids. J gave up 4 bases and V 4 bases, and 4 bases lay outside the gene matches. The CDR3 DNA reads TGCGCCAGCAGCAGGGGACTAGCGGGAGTTTACGAGCAGTACTTC. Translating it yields CASSRGLAGVYEQYF. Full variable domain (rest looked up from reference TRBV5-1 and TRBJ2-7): KAGVTQTPRYLIKTRGQQVTLSCSPISGHRSVSWYQQTPGQGLQFLFEYFSETQRNKGNFPGRFSGRQFSNSRSEMNVSTLELGDSALYLCASSRGLAGVYEQYFGPGTRLTVT.